Reported below is one TCR beta chain. Its target is not known. The table came from immunoSEQ multiplex PCR; TCRdb's copy has only in-frame clones and leaves some out. The sample includes approximately 65,000 clones, approximately 92% of them seen just once. This sample is drawn from a study of T cell clones after liver transplantation. Study summary: Three of the eight recipients were HCV-positive; the rest had non-autoimmune, non-viral transplant indications.

The CDR3 runs 14 residues. V shed 0 bases and J shed 6 bases, with 11 bases lying between them. The V gene's germline CDR1 is SGDLS and CDR2 YYNGEE. Broader study findings: In two subjects, few donor cells limited the measurable donor-reactive repertoire. In most of the 8 subjects, circulating graft-donor-reactive CD4 TCRbeta sequences fell significantly after transplant.

Thawed unstimulated PBMCs were FACS-sorted by CD3, CD4 and CD8 into two populations. The sample consisted of CD4+ T cells from blood, taken about 27 months after liver transplant. The receptor was isolated from a human patient who received a liver transplant. These T cells may partly come from the graft donor. The chain uses TRBV9 and TRBJ2-3, with D perhaps TRBD2 (5 bases). The CDR3 coding sequence is TGTGCCAGCAGCGTAGCTCCCACGGGGGATACGCAGTATTTT. The encoded protein is CASSVAPTGDTQYF.